This T cell receptor beta chain comes out of a study of technical replicates of blood from a handful of donors. Generated by immunoSEQ multiplex PCR, the TCRdb table keeps only in-frame clones and is missing some. The table lists under 90,000 clones, around 94% of them singletons. Per germline, CDR1 LNHNV and CDR2 YYDKDF (reference sequence). V lost 1 base to trimming and J lost 1 base, with 13 bases between them. There are 16 residues in the CDR3. The rearrangement links TRBV15 to TRBJ1-1, with D maybe TRBD1 (6 bases). The clonotype was recovered from a human donor in good health. Sequenced sample: T cells isolated from PBMCs. CDR3 nucleotides: TGTGCCACCAGCAGAGGAGGGGGTGTTACGAACACTGAAGCTTTCTTT. Amino acid sequence: CATSRGGGVTNTEAFF.